These 10 T cell receptor beta chains were all obtained from the same sample, sequenced in a study of radiotherapy plus CTLA-4 blockade in lung cancer. Profiled with immunoSEQ multiplex PCR; TCRdb holds only in-frame clones, not every one. The sample includes approximately 35,000 clones, around 85% of them seen just once. The source material was peripheral blood, sampled from a patient treated with radiotherapy plus ipilimumab. The receptors come from a human donor with non-small cell lung cancer who had stable disease on radiotherapy plus ipilimumab.

The rearrangement joins TRBV19 to TRBJ1-5, with 7 bases that match TRBD1. V gave up 5 bases and J gave up 3 bases; unmatched junction bases: 4. Germline CDR1 is LNHDA and CDR2 is SQIVND (reference sequence). CDR3 length equals 14 residues. In DNA form, the CDR3 reads TGTGCCAGTAGTGCGACAGGGTTCAATCAGCCCCAGCATTTT. Translation gives CASSATGFNQPQHF.

The chain couples TRBV7-9 to TRBJ1-6; D unresolved. Per the germline V gene, CDR1 is SEHNR and CDR2 is FQNEAQ (reference sequence). Trimming shortened V by 0 bases and J by 4 bases, and 7 bases separated the two germline ends. The CDR3 totals 15 residues. CDR3 protein: CASSLAGAYNSPLHF. CDR3 in DNA: TGTGCCAGCAGCTTAGCGGGAGCATATAATTCACCCCTCCACTTT.

The chain links TRBV4-3 to TRBJ2-7; TRBD2 agrees at 15 bases. Trimming took 5 bases from V and 7 from J; bases not matched to a gene: 6. This CDR3 comprises 15 residues. Germline values: CDR1 LGHNA, CDR2 YSLEER. In DNA form, the CDR3 reads TGCGCCAGCAGCATAACCGGGACTAGCGGGAGGGAGCAGTACTTC. This codes for CASSITGTSGREQYF.

J is TRBJ2-1 and V is TRBV25-1; no clear D. Germline loops: CDR1 MGHDK, CDR2 SYGVNS. The CDR3 totals 17 residues. V was pared by 3 bases and J by 0 bases, with 15 bases between. Here the CDR3 DNA reads TGTGCCAGCAGTGACCCGTTCCGTAGCAGCTCCTACAATGAGCAGTTCTTC. This encodes CASSDPFRSSSYNEQFF.

This chain links TRBV7-9 with TRBJ1-4; 7 bases line up with TRBD1. Per the germline V gene, CDR1 is SEHNR and CDR2 is FQNEAQ (reference sequence). The CDR3 spans 15 residues. Trimming removed 5 bases from V and 8 bases from J; junction bases left unmatched: 11. The CDR3 here is CASSTPGGTGEKLFF. The CDR3 coding sequence is TGTGCCAGCAGCACCCCAGGGGGTACGGGAGAAAAACTGTTTTTT.

The chain combines TRBV5-1 with TRBJ2-2; 8 nucleotides match TRBD1. Per the germline V gene, CDR1 is SGHRS and CDR2 is YFSETQ. V dropped 5 bases and J dropped 3; count of bases not matched to a gene: 3. The CDR3 has 14 amino acids. Here the CDR3 DNA reads TGCGCCAGCAGAGGACAGGGCGACACCGGGGAGCTGTTTTTT. The encoded protein is CASRGQGDTGELFF.

V usage is TRBV5-1 and J usage is TRBJ2-2; D call uncertain. Germline V CDR1 and CDR2: SGHRS, YFSETQ. Trimming shortened V by 0 bases and J by 5 bases, and 8 bases separated the two germline ends. This CDR3 is built from 14 residues. The CDR3 nucleotides are TGCGCCAGCAGCTTGGTTCCCGGGACCGGGGAGCTGTTTTTT. The encoded protein is CASSLVPGTGELFF.

The V gene is TRBV28, the J gene TRBJ2-1; D unclear. The CDR3 extends over 15 amino acids. Germline loops: CDR1 MDHEN, CDR2 SYDVKM. Trimming took off 5 bases at V and 2 bases at J, with 13 bases between the two ends. This chain's CDR3 is CASSPRSRPYNEQFF. The CDR3, as DNA: TGTGCCAGCAGTCCCCGGTCGAGGCCCTACAATGAGCAGTTCTTC.

This chain joins TRBV11-3 and TRBJ2-1; 9 nucleotides align to TRBD2. Germline CDR1 SGHNT, CDR2 YENEEA. The V gene end was trimmed by 5 bases and the J gene end by 4 bases; junction bases not matched to a gene: 9. This CDR3 region has 16 residues. DNA for the CDR3: TGTGCCAGCAGCCCATACCGGACTAGCGAATACAATGAGCAGTTCTTC. Translating gives CASSPYRTSEYNEQFF.

The chain is built from TRBV15 and TRBJ2-5; TRBD1 matches 7 bases. The germline CDR1 and CDR2 sequences are LNHNV and YYDKDF (reference sequence). CDR3 length: 14 amino acids. The trim removed 4 bases at V and 3 bases at J, leaving 5 bases unmatched. CDR3 region: CATSIRQGEETQYF. The DNA for the CDR3 is TGTGCCACCAGCATACGACAGGGTGAAGAGACCCAGTACTTC.